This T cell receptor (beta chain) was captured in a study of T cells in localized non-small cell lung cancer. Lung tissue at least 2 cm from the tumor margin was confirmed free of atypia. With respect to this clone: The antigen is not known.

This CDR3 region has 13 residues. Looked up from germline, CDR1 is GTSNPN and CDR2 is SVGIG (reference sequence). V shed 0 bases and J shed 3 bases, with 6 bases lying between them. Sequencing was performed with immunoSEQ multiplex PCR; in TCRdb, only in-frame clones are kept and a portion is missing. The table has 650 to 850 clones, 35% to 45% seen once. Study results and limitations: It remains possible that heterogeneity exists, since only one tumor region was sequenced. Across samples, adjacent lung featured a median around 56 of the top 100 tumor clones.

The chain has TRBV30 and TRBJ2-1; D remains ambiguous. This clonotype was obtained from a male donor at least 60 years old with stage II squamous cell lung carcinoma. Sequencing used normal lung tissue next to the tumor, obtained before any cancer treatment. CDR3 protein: CAWSVGVYNEQFF. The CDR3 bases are TGTGCCTGGAGTGTTGGGGTCTACAATGAGCAGTTCTTC.